What follows describes a single T cell receptor beta chain. Its specificity is unknown. The sample originates from a study of T cells after yellow fever vaccination. Study-level information: Those fractions that held only low numbers of cells were prepared using the SMART-Seq v4 Ultra Low Input RNA kit. Study-level findings and limits: Reappearing after the booster were most of the clones from primary vaccination (roughly 96% CD4, 88% CD8).

This CDR3 comprises 15 residues. Trimming took 10 bases from V and 5 from J; bases not matched to a gene: 11. Germline-derived CDR1 and CDR2 are ENHRY and SYGVKD. In making TCR cDNA, 5'RACE template switching added a universal primer site and UMIs to it. TCRdb re-analysed the 5' RACE reads in MiXCR, keeping a single row per CDR3 protein. The profile shows tens of thousands of distinct CDR3 sequences, 7.5% to 8% of them singletons. Sequenced material: CD8+ T cells sorted from PBMCs, taken on the day of the yellow fever booster vaccination. The sequence derives from a man aged 25-40 years who received the YFV17D yellow fever vaccine. This chain joins TRBV10-3 and TRBJ2-5; TRBD2 matches at 12 bases. CDR3 residues: CATEAGTSGLETQYF. CDR3 nucleotide sequence: TGTGCCACGGAGGCCGGGACTAGCGGGCTGGAGACCCAGTACTTC.